This TCR beta chain was obtained from a study of cytomegalovirus exposure and HLA in healthy donors. Healthy donors of bone marrow made up the group. The study's findings and limits: In vitro testing confirmed three CMV-associated chains as specific for CMV antigens. Published work reported that the classifier diagnosed cytomegalovirus status with high specificity and sensitivity. A later analysis reportedly identified an Asian-associated ancestry cluster as carrying fewer N-insertions than the approximately 710-donor mean.

As regards this clone: Its antigen is currently unknown.

The PCR contained 60 Vbeta and 13 Jbeta primers. Produced via immunoSEQ multiplex PCR; TCRdb's table is partial and in-frame only. The sample totals around 100,000 clones; its top ten clones hold 6.5% to 7%. Germline-derived CDR1 and CDR2 are LNHDA and SQIVND (reference sequence). Trimming pared 3 bases from V and 1 base from J, leaving 13 bases between. The CDR3 is 15 amino acids. The sequence was collected from a man aged 40-55 years in good health and CMV-seropositive. The chain carries TRBV19 and TRBJ2-7, with D uncertain. Specimen: PBMCs. CDR3 coding DNA: TGTGCCAGTAGTATGTCCCGGGTCTCATCCTACGAGCAGTACTTC. Translated, it gives CASSMSRVSSYEQYF.